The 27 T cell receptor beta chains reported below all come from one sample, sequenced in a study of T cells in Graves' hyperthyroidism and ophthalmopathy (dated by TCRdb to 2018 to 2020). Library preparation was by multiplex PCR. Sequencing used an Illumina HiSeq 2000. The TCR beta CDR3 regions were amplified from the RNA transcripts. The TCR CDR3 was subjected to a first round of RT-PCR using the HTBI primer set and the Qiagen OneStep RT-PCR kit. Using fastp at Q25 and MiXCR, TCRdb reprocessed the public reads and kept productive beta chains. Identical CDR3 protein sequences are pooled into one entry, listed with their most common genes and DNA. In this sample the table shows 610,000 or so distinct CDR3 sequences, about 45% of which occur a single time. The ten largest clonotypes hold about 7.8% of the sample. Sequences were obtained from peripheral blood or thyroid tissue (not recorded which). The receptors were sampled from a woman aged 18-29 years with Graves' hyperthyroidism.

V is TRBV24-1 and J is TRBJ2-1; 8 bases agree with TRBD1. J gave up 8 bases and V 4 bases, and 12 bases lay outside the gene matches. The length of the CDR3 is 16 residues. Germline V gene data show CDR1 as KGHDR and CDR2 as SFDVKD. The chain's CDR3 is CATSDNPRTGIDEQFF. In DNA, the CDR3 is TGTGCCACCAGTGACAACCCCCGGACAGGGATCGATGAGCAGTTCTTC.

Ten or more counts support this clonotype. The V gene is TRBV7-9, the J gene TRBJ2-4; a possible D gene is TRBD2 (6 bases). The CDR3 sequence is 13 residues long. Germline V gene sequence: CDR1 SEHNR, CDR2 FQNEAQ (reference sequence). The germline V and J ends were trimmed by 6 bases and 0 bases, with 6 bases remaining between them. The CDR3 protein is CASRGGAKNIQYF. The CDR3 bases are TGTGCCAGCAGGGGGGGAGCCAAAAACATTCAGTACTTC.

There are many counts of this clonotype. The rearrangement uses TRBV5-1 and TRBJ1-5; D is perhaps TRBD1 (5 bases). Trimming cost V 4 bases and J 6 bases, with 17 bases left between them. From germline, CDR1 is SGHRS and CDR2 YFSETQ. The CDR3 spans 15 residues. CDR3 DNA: TGCGCCAGCAGCCCCCGGAGGGTAAGGGGTCAGCCCCAGCATTTT. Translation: CASSPRRVRGQPQHF.

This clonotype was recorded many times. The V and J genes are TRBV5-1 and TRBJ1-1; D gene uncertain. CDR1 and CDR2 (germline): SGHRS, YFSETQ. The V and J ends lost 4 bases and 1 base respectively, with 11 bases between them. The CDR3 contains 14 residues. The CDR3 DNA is TGCGCCAGCAGCGCCATTGGACCGAACACTGAAGCTTTCTTT. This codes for CASSAIGPNTEAFF.

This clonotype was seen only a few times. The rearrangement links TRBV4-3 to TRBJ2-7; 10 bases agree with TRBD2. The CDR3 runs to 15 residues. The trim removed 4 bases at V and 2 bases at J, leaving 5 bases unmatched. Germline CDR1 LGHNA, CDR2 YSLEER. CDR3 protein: CASSPGTSEPYEQYF. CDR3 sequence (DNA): TGCGCCAGCAGCCCGGGGACTAGCGAACCCTACGAGCAGTACTTC.

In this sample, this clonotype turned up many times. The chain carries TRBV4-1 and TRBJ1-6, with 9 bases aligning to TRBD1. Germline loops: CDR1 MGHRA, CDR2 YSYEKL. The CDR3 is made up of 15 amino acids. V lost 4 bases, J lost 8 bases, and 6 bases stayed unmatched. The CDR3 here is CASSPNRDRDSPLHF. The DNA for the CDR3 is TGCGCCAGCAGCCCGAACCGGGACAGGGATTCACCCCTCCACTTT.

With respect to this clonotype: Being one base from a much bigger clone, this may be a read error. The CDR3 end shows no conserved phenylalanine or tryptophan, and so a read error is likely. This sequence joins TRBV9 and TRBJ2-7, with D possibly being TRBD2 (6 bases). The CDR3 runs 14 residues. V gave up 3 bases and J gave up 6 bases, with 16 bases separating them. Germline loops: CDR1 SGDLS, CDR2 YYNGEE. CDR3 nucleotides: TGTGCCAGCAGCGGCGGGGCAGGGTACAGCGAGCAGTACCTC. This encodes CASSGGAGYSEQYL.

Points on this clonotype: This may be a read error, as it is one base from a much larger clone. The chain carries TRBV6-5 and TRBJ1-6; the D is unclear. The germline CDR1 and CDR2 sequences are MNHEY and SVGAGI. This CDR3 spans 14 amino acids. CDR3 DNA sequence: TGTGCCATCAGTTACGACGGACTAAATTCACCCCTCCACTTT. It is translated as CAISYDGLNSPLHF.

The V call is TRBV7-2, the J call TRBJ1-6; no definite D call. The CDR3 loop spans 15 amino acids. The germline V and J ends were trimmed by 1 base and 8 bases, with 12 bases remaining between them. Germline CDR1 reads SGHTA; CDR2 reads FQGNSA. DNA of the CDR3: TGTGCCAGCAGCTTAGTCGGGCATAACGATTCACCCCTCCACTTT. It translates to CASSLVGHNDSPLHF.

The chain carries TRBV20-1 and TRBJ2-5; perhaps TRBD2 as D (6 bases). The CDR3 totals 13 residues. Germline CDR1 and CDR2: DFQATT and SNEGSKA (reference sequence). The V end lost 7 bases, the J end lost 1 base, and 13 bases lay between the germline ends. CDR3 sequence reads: CSGAGRGQETQYF. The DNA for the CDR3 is TGCAGTGGAGCGGGTCGAGGCCAAGAGACCCAGTACTTC.

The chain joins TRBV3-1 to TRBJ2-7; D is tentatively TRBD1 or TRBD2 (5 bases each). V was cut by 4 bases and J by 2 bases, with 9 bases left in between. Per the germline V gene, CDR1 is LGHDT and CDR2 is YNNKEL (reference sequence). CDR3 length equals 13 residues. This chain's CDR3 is CASSRDLTYEQYF. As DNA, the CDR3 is TGTGCCAGCAGCCGGGACCTAACCTACGAGCAGTACTTC.

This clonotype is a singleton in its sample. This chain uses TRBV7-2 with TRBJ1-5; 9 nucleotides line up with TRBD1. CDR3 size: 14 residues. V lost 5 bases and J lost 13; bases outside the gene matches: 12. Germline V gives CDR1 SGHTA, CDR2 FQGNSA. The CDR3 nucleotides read TGTGCCAGCAGCGAAAACCGGGACAGGGACGATCAGCATTTT. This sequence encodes CASSENRDRDDQHF. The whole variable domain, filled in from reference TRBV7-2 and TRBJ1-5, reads GAGVSQSPSNKVTEKGKDVELRCDPISGHTALYWYRQSLGQGLEFLIYFQGNSAPDKSGLPSDRFSAERTGGSVSTLTIQRTQQEDSAVYLCASSENRDRDDQHFGDGTRLSIL.

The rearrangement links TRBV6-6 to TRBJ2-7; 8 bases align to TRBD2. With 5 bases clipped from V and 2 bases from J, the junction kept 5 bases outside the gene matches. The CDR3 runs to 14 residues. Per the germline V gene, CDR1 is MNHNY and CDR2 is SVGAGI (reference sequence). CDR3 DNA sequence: TGTGCCAGCAGTGGCGGGACTAGGGCCTACGAGCAGTACTTC. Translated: CASSGGTRAYEQYF.

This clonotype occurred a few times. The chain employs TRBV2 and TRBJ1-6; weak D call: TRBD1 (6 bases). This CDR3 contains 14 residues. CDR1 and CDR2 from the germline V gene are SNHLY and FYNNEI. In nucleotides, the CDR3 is TGTGCTAGGATTAGGGGGACAAGTTATTCACCCCTCCACTTT. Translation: CARIRGTSYSPLHF.

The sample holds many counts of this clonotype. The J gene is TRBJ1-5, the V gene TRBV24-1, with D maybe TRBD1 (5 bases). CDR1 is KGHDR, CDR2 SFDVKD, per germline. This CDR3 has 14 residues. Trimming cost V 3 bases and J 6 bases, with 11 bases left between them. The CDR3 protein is CATSDRRVGQPQHF. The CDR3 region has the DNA TGTGCCACCAGTGATCGCAGGGTGGGTCAGCCCCAGCATTTT.

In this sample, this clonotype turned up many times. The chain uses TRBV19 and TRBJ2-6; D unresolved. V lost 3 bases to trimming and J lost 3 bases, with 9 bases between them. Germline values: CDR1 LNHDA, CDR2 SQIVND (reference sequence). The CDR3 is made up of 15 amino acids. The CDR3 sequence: CASSIGLYGANVLTF. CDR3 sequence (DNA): TGTGCCAGTAGTATCGGGTTGTATGGGGCCAACGTCCTGACTTTC.

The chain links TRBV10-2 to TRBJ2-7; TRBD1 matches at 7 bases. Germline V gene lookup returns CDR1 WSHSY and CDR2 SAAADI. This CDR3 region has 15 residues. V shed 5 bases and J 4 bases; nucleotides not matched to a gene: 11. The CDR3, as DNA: TGCGCCAGCAGTAAAGACAGGGAAGCGGTGTACGAGCAGTACTTC. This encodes CASSKDREAVYEQYF.

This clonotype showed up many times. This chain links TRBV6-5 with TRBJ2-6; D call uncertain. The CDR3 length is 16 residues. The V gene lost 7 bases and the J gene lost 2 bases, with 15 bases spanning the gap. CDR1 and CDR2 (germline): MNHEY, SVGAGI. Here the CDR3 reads CASTLKPSAGANVLTF. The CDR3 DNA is TGTGCCAGCACCCTTAAGCCTTCGGCTGGGGCCAACGTCCTGACTTTC.

The CDR3 DNA follows: TGCAGCCGACTGACAGGGGGCAGACAGCCCCAGCATTTT. Encoded protein: CSRLTGGRQPQHF. The chain is built from TRBV29-1 and TRBJ1-5, with 10 bases identical to TRBD1. Trimming removed 8 bases from V and 7 bases from J; junction bases left unmatched: 8. The CDR3 is 13 amino acids. The germline V gene encodes CDR1 SQVTM and CDR2 ANQGSEA.

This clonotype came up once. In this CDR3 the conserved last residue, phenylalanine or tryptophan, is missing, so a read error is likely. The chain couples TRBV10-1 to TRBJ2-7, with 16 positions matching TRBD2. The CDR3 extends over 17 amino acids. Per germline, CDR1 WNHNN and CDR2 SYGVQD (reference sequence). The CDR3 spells CASSRPGLAGGPREQYL. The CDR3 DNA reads TGTGCCAGCTCACGGCCGGGACTAGCGGGAGGGCCTCGCGAGCAGTACCTC.

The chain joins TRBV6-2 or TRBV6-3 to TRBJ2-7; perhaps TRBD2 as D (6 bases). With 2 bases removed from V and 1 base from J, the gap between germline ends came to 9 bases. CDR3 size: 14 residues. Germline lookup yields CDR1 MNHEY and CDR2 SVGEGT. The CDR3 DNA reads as TGTGCCAGCAGTTACCTAGCGCCTTCCTACGAGCAGTACTTC. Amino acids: CASSYLAPSYEQYF.

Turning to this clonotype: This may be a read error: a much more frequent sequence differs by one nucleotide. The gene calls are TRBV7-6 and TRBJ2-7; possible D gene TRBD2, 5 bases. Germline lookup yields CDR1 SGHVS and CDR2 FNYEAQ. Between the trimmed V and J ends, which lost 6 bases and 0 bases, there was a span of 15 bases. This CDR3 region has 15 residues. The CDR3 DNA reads TGTGCCAGCAGTTACTCTGCTAGCAGCTCCTACGAGCAGTACTTC. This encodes CASSYSASSSYEQYF.

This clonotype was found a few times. The CDR3 loop is CASSPSGLAGGLETQYF. In DNA form, the CDR3 reads TGCGCCAGCAGCCCATCGGGACTAGCGGGAGGGCTGGAGACCCAGTACTTC. The V gene is TRBV5-1, the J gene TRBJ2-5, with 16 bases identical to TRBD2. Per the germline V gene, CDR1 is SGHRS and CDR2 is YFSETQ. The CDR3 is 17 residues long. With 4 bases clipped from V and 5 bases from J, the junction kept 8 bases outside the gene matches.

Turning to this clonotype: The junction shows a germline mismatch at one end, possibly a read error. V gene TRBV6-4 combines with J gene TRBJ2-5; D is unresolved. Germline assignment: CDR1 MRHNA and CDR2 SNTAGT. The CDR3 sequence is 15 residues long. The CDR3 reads CASSDALGRQATQYF. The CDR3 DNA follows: TGTGCCAGCAGTGACGCGCTCGGACGACAAGCGACCCAGTACTTC.

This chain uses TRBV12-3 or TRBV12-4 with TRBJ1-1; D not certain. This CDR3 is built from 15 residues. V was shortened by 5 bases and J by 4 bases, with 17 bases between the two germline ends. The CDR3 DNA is TGTGCCAGCAGTCGACGAACCGGGAGGAGCACTGAAGCTTTCTTT. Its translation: CASSRRTGRSTEAFF.

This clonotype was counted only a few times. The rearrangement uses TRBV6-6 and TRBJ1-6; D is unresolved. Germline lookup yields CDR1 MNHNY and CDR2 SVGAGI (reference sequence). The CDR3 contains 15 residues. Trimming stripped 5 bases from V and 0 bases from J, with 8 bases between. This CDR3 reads CASSTKSSYNSPLHF. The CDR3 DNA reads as TGTGCCAGCAGTACGAAAAGCTCCTATAATTCACCCCTCCACTTT.

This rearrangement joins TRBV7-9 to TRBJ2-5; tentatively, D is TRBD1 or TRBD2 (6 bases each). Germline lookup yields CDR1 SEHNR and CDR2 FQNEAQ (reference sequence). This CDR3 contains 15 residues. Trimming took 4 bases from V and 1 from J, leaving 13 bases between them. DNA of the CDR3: TGTGCCAGCAGCTGGGGGGCAGGTCCCCAAGAGACCCAGTACTTC. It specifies CASSWGAGPQETQYF.